The subject of this entry is one TCR beta chain. The antigen remains unidentified. The data were taken from a study of blood T cells in healthy people across ages. The study, taken as a whole, reports: Compared with aged donors, long-lived donors showed fewer expanded clones, suggesting selection.

The CDR3 length is 18 residues. Germline values: CDR1 SGHDN, CDR2 FVKESK. V was shortened by 1 base and J by 0 bases, with 13 bases between the two germline ends. Alongside a J-beta primer mix, a sample-barcoded 5' primer served in a second PCR lasting about 7 to 11 cycles. Every single cDNA molecule received a tag from a template-switch adaptor with 12 random nucleotides. TCRdb passed the 5' RACE reads through MiXCR, listing each CDR3 protein once. The data hold 600,000 to 850,000 distinct CDR3 sequences, with roughly 44% observed a single time. The source material was blood. This clonotype was obtained from a woman aged 55 to 70 in good health. The rearrangement uses TRBV14 and TRBJ2-6; D is tentatively TRBD1 or TRBD2 (5 bases each). CDR3 bases: TGTGCCAGCAGCCAAGGCCCGGGGCAGAGCTCTGGGGCCAACGTCCTGACTTTC. It codes for CASSQGPGQSSGANVLTF.